This T cell receptor (beta chain) emerged from a study of CXCR3-negative and CXCR3-positive naive CD8 T cells (dated by TCRdb to the late 2010s). In terms of the full investigation: In total, 110 million to 150 million TRB reads were obtained, corresponding to roughly 1.5 +/- 0.3 million reads per library. Diversity and physicochemical repertoire analyses covered under twelve donors pooled from two independent experiments. For the TRBV-TRBJ cluster analysis, the naive subsets came from roughly 5 donors, while the memory cells came from 3 donors.

For every CD8+ T cell subset, 300,000 cells were flow-sorted straight into RLT lysis buffer, and each subset was sorted in triplicate. Naive CD8+ T cells were defined stringently as CD45RO-CCR7+CD27+CD95- to exclude memory contaminants. Standard density gradient centrifugation was used to isolate peripheral blood mononuclear cells from buffy coats. A FACSAria III was used to flow-sort naive CD8+ T cells into CXCR3-negative and CXCR3-positive populations. An RNeasy Mini Kit was used to extract total RNA from the sorted cells. Details on this clonotype: The antigen it binds to is not known.

Taken from the germline V gene, the CDR1 and CDR2 loops are SQVTM and ANQGSEA. From the cysteine through the phenylalanine, the CDR3 covers 12 amino acids. No DNA appears here. The research as a whole found: Freshly isolated PBMCs were used for most assays because CXCR3 expression partially decreased after cryopreservation. Repertoire diversity was comparably high in both naive subsets but much lower in memory CD8+ T cells. Because surface CD5, which has been linked to self-reactivity in mice, was comparable between naive subsets, TCR interaction strength was also inferred from TRB CDR3 physicochemical properties. TRB CDR3s from CXCR3-positive naive cells showed higher hydrophobicity (lower Kidera factor 4), lower energy, and higher strength and volume indices than CXCR3-negative naive cells. TRBV-TRBJ usage was similar between naive CXCR3-negative and CXCR3-positive cells from the same donor, while memory cells showed distinct patterns.

Sequencing instrument: NextSeq 550. The Human TCR Profiling Kit (MiLaboratory) was used to make UMI-labeled 5' RACE TRB cDNA libraries. The full amount of extracted RNA was used for cDNA synthesis, and the full amount of resulting cDNA was used for PCR amplification. Libraries were prepared in parallel using an identical number of PCR cycles. The published analysis was carried out like this. With a requirement of at least two reads per UMI, MIGEC and MiXCR extracted about 53,000 +/- 9,400 unique UMI-labeled TRB cDNA molecules per library. On average, approximately 40,000 +/- 10,000 functional in-frame TRB CDR3 nucleotide clonotypes lacking stop codons were found per library. After each sample was downsampled to 5000 UMI-labeled TRB molecules, VDJtools was used to calculate diversity metrics such as normalized Shannon-Wiener and Chao1. For the central five CDR3 residues, VDJtools calculated physicochemical properties weighted by clonotype size, namely interaction energy, strength, volume and Kidera factor 4. Following TCRdb reprocessing, every CDR3 protein sequence forms one entry, and DNA is not provided. These V and J calls originate from TCRdb's pipeline instead of the authors' own analysis. The table of this sample itemizes some 120,000 distinct CDR3 sequences. The top ten clones comprise approximately 0.54% of the sample.

This sequence uses TRBV29-1 and TRBJ1-2; TCRdb reports TRBD1, a call that lacks DNA to check it against. The origin of this receptor is a human donor in good health. Some clones in this sample may be carry-over from other donors' samples. The specimen sequenced was naive CXCR3+ CD8+ T cells from blood. Explained via the paper, the cell subset or site label denotes: CD45RO-CCR7+CD27+CD95- naive CD8+ T cells expressing CXCR3 (TNR3+). CDR3 sequence: CSARTGDYGYTF.